Listed here is a single T cell receptor (beta chain). The entry originates in a study of T cell repertoires in cytomegalovirus infection. V shed 5 bases and J 4 bases; nucleotides not matched to a gene: 8. Looked up from germline, CDR1 is SQVTM and CDR2 is ANQGSEA. This CDR3 contains 14 residues. One entry per CDR3 protein, called by TCRdb with MiXCR from the reads. Among around 300,000 distinct CDR3 sequences listed, more than 20% were seen once. The sequencing sample was made of PBMCs. The rearrangement joins TRBV29-1 to TRBJ2-5; 9 bases map to TRBD1. This sequence originates from a human donor in good health (CMV status not recorded). Some clones in this sample may be carry-over from other donors' samples. The CDR3 spells CSVTGTGISETQYF. The CDR3, as DNA: TGCAGCGTTACCGGGACAGGGATTTCAGAGACCCAGTACTTC.